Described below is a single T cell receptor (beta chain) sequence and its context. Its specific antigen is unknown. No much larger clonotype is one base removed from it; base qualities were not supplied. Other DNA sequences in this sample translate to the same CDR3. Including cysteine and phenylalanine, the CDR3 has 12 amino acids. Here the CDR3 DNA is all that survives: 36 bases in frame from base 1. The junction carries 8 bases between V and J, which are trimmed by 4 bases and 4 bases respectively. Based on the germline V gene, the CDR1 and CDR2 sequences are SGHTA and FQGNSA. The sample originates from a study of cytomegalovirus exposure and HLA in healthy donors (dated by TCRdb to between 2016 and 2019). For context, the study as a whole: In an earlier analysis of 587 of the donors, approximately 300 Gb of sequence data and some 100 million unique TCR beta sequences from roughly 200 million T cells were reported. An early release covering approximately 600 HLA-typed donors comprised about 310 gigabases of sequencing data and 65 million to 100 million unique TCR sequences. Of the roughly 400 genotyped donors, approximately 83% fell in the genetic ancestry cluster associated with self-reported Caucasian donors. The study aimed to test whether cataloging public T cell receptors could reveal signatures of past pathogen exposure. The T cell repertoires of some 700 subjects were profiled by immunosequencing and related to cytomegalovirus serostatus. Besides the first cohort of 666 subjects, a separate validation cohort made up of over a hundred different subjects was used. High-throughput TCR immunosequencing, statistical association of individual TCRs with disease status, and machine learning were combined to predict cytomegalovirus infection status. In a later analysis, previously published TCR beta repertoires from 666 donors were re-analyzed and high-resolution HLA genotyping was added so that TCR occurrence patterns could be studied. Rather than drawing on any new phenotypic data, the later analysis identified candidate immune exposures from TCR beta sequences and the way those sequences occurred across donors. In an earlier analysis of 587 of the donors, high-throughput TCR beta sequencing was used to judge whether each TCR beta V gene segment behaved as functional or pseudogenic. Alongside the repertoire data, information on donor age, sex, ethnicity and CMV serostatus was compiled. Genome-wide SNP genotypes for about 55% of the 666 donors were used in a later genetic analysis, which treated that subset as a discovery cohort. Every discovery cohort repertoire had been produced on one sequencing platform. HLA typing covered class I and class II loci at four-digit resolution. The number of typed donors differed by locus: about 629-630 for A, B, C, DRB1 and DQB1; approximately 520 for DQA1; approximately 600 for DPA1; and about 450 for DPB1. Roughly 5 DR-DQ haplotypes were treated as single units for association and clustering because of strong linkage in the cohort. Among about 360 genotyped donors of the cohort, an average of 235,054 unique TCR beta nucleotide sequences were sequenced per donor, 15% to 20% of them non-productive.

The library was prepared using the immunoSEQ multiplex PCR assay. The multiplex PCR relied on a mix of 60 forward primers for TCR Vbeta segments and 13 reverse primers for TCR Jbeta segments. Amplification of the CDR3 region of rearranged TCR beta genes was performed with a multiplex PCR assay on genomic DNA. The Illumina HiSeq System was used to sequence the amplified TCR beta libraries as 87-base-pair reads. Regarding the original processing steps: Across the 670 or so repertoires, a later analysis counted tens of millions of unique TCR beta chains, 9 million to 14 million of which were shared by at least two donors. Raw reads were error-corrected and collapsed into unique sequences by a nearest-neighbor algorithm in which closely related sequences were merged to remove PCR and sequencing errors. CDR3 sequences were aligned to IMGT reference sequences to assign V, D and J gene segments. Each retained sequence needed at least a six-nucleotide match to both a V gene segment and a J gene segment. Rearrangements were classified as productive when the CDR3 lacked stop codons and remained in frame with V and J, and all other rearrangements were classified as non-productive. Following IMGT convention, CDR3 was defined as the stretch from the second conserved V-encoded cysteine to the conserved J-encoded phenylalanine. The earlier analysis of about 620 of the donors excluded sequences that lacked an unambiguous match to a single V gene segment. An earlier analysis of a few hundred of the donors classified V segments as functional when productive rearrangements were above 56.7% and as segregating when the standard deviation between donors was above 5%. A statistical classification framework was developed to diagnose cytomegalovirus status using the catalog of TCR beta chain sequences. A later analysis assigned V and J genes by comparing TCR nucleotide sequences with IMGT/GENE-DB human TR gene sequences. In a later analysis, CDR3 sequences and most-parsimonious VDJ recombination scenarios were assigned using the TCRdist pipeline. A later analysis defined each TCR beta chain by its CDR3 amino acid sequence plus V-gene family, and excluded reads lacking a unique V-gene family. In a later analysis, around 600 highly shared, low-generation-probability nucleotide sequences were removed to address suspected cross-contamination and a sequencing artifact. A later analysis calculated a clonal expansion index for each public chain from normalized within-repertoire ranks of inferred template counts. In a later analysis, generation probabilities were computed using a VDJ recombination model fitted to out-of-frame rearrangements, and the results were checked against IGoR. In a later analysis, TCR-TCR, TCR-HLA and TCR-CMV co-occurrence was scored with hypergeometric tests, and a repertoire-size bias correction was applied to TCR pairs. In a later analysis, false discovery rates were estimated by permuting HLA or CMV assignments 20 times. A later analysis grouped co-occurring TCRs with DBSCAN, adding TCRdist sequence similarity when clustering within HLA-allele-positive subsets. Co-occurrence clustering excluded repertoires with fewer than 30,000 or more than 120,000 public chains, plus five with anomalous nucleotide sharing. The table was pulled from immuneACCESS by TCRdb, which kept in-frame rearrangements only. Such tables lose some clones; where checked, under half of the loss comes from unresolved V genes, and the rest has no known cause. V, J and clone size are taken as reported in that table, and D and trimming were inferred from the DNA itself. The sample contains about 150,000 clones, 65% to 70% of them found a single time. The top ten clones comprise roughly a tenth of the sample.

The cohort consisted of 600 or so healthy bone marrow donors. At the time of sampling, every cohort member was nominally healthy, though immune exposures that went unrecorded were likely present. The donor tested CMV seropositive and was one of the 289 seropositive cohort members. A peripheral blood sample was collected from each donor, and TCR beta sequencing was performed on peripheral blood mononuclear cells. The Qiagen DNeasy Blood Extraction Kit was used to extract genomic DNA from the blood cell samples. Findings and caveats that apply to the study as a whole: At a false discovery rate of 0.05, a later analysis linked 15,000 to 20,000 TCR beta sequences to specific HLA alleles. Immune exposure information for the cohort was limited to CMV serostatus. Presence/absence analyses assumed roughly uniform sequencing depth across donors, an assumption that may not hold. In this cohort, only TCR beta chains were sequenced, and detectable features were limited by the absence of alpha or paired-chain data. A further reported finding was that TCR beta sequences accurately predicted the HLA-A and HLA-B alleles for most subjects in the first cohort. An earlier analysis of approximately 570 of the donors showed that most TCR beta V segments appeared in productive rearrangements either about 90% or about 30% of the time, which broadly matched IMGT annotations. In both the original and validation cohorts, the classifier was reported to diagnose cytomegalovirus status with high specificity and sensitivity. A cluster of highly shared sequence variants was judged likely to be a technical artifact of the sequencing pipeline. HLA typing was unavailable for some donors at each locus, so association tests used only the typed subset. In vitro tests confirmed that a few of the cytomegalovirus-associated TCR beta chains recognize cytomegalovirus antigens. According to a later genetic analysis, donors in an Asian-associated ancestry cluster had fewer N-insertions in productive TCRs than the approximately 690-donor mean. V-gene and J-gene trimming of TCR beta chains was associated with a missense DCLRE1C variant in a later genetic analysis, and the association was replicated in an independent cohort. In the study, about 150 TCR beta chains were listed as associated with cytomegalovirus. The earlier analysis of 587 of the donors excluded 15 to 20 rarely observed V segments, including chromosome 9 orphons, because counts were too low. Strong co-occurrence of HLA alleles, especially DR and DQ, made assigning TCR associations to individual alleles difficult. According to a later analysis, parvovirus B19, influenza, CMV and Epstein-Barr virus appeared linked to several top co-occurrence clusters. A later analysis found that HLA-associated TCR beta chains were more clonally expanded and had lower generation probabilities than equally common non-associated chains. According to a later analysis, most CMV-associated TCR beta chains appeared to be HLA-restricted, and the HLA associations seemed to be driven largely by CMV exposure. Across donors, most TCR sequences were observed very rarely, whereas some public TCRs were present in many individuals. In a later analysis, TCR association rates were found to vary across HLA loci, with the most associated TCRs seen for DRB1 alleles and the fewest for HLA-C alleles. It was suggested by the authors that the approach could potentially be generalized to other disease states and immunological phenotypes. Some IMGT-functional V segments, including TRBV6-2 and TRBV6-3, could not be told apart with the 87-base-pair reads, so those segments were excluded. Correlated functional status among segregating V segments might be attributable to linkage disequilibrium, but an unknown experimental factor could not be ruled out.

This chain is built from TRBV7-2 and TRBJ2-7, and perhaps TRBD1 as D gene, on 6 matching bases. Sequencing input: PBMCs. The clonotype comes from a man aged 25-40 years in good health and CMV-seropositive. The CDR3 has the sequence CASSSQGYEQYF. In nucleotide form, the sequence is TGTGCCAGCAGCTCCCAGGGGTACGAGCAGTACTTC.